The 32 T cell receptor beta chains listed next were all sequenced from one sample in a study of T cells in Graves' hyperthyroidism and ophthalmopathy. TCR beta CDR3 sequences were amplified from RNA transcripts. HTBI primers were employed in a first-round RT-PCR of the TCR CDR3. TCRdb ran MiXCR on the multiplex PCR reads and lists one entry per CDR3 protein. The repertoire holds hundreds of thousands of distinct CDR3 sequences, with more than 45% as singletons. The specimen was peripheral blood or thyroid tissue (not recorded which). These receptors originate from a woman aged 18-30 years with Graves' hyperthyroidism.

As to this clonotype: One end of the junction fails to match germline, which may point to a read error. V usage is TRBV7-2 and J usage is TRBJ2-7, with D tentatively TRBD2 (5 bases). Per germline, CDR1 SGHTA and CDR2 FQGNSA. This CDR3 has 12 amino acids. CDR3 bases: TGTGCCAGCAGCGATGAACCCGGGGAGCTGTACTTC. Protein: CASSDEPGELYF.

This chain uses TRBV10-3 with TRBJ2-5, with D tentatively TRBD1 (5 bases). CDR3 length: 15 amino acids. Germline CDR1 reads ENHRY; CDR2 reads SYGVKD. Trimming took 10 bases from V and 2 from J, leaving 20 bases between them. The CDR3 DNA follows: TGTGCCAGCAGCCCCAGGGTGGCGGTTCAAGAGACCCAGTACTTC. Translation: CASSPRVAVQETQYF.

This chain joins TRBV24-1 and TRBJ1-5, with D possibly TRBD1 on 5 matching bases. Germline V gene sequence: CDR1 KGHDR, CDR2 SFDVKD. The V end lost 4 bases, the J end lost 5 bases, and 11 bases lay between the germline ends. The CDR3 sequence is 14 residues long. The CDR3 protein is CATSEAGIDQPQHF. The DNA for the CDR3 is TGTGCCACCAGTGAGGCAGGGATTGATCAGCCCCAGCATTTT.

This clonotype was detected only a few times. This rearrangement joins TRBV7-2 to TRBJ1-6; D is unclear. The germline V and J ends were trimmed by 2 bases and 2 bases, with 7 bases remaining between them. CDR3 length: 15 residues. CDR1 is SGHTA, CDR2 FQGNSA, per germline. CDR3 loop: CASSLPIPYNSPLHF. The CDR3 coding sequence is TGTGCCAGCAGCTTACCGATCCCCTATAATTCACCCCTCCACTTT.

Only a few counts were recorded for this clonotype. The genes are TRBV9 and TRBJ2-7; D is perhaps TRBD1 (6 bases). CDR1 SGDLS and CDR2 YYNGEE come from the germline V gene. Trimming stripped 5 bases from V and 1 base from J, with 13 bases between. There are 14 residues in the CDR3. DNA for the CDR3: TGTGCCAGCAGTTCACAGGGTCCATCCTACGAGCAGTACTTC. As protein: CASSSQGPSYEQYF. Filled out from reference TRBV9 and TRBJ2-7, the complete variable domain reads DSGVTQTPKHLITATGQRVTLRCSPRSGDLSVYWYQQSLDQGLQFLIQYYNGEERAKGNILERFSAQQFPDLHSELNLSSLELGDSALYFCASSSQGPSYEQYFGPGTRLTVT.

With regard to this clonotype: A much more abundant neighbour one base away suggests this may be a read error. The chain combines TRBV20-1 with TRBJ1-2, with unresolved D. Germline loops: CDR1 DFQATT, CDR2 SNEGSKA (reference sequence). The CDR3 loop spans 11 amino acids. V lost 2 bases and J lost 3, with 4 bases in between. The CDR3 reads CSARWDYGYTF. CDR3 DNA: TGCAGTGCTAGATGGGACTATGGCTACACCTTC.

The J gene is TRBJ2-5, the V gene TRBV7-9; tentatively, D is TRBD1 (7 bases). The CDR3 extends over 18 amino acids. Germline V CDR1 and CDR2: SEHNR, FQNEAQ (reference sequence). The germline V and J ends were trimmed by 4 bases and 1 base, with 22 bases remaining between them. This chain's CDR3 is CASSSDRERGVFQETQYF. In DNA form, the CDR3 reads TGTGCCAGCAGCTCTGACAGGGAGAGGGGGGTCTTCCAAGAGACCCAGTACTTC. Variable domain in full (rest from reference TRBV7-9 and TRBJ2-5): DTGVSQNPRHKITKRGQNVTFRCDPISEHNRLYWYRQTLGQGPEFLTYFQNEAQLEKSRLLSDRFSAERPKGSFSTLEIQRTEQGDSAMYLCASSSDRERGVFQETQYFGPGTRLLVL.

This chain uses TRBV10-3 with TRBJ1-5; D gene ambiguous. The germline gives CDR1 ENHRY, CDR2 SYGVKD. This CDR3 contains 15 residues. Trimming took 10 bases from V and 0 from J, leaving 16 bases between them. Here the CDR3 reads CASSPSSYSNQPQHF. The CDR3 DNA reads TGTGCCAGCTCACCGAGTTCCTATAGCAATCAGCCCCAGCATTTT.

This clonotype appeared a few times. One junction end disagrees with the germline gene, perhaps due to a read error. The chain combines TRBV7-9 with TRBJ1-2; D is uncertain. The CDR3 spans 13 residues. Germline CDR1 is SEHNR and CDR2 is FQNEAQ (reference sequence). The CDR3 reads CASSHPWGDGYTF. In DNA form, the CDR3 reads TGCGCCAGCAGCCACCCCTGGGGTGATGGCTACACCTTC. Full variable domain (missing parts from reference TRBV7-9 and TRBJ1-2): DTGVSQNPRHKITKRGQNVTFRCDPISEHNRLYWYRQTLGQGPEFLTYFQNEAQLEKSRLLSDRFSAERPKGSFSTLEIQRTEQGDSAMYLCASSHPWGDGYTFGSGTRLTVV.

This clonotype came up a few times. A much more abundant neighbour one base away suggests this may be a read error. The V call is TRBV7-8, the J call TRBJ2-6; the D is unclear. The germline gives CDR1 SGHVS, CDR2 FQNEAQ. The CDR3 contains 12 residues. The ends were cut back, 1 base at V and 8 bases at J, with 3 bases in the middle. In nucleotides, the CDR3 is TGTGCCAGCAGCTTAGGGACCAACGTCCTGACTTTC. The encoded protein is CASSLGTNVLTF.

This clonotype has a handful of counts. The rearrangement links TRBV7-8 to TRBJ1-4; 9 bases match TRBD1. Germline V CDR1 and CDR2: SGHVS, FQNEAQ. The CDR3 is 14 amino acids. V lost 4 bases, J lost 6 bases, and 3 bases stayed unmatched. CDR3 DNA sequence: TGTGCCAGCAGCTGGAGGACAGGGGATGAAAAACTGTTTTTT. Amino acids: CASSWRTGDEKLFF. Full variable domain (remainder filled in from reference TRBV7-8 and TRBJ1-4): GAGVSQSPRYKVAKRGQDVALRCDPISGHVSLFWYQQALGQGPEFLTYFQNEAQLDKSGLPSDRFFAERPEGSVSTLKIQRTQQEDSAVYLCASSWRTGDEKLFFGSGTQLSVL.

This clonotype was detected ten times or more. This chain links TRBV4-1 with TRBJ1-5; tentative D call: TRBD1 (5 bases). Germline assignment: CDR1 MGHRA and CDR2 YSYEKL. V was trimmed by 1 base and J by 3 bases, leaving 7 bases between them. CDR3 size: 14 residues. The CDR3 protein is CASSQGQINQPQHF. The CDR3 DNA reads as TGCGCCAGCAGCCAAGGACAGATCAATCAGCCCCAGCATTTT.

This chain uses TRBV5-4 with TRBJ2-5, with 8 bases matching TRBD2. Germline V gene sequence: CDR1 SGHNT, CDR2 YYREEE (reference sequence). Trimming removed 6 bases from V and 1 base from J; junction bases left unmatched: 11. The CDR3 has 16 amino acids. CDR3 nucleotides: TGTGCCAGCACCCTATTGATAAGCGGGAGCCAAGAGACCCAGTACTTC. Protein sequence: CASTLLISGSQETQYF.

The CDR3 region is CASSVTLAGGYEQYF. The CDR3 coding sequence is TGTGCCAGCAGCGTAACCCTAGCGGGAGGGTACGAGCAGTACTTC. The V gene is TRBV9, the J gene TRBJ2-7, with 12 bases aligning to TRBD2. Trimming cost V 1 base and J 4 bases; bases outside gene matches: 3. CDR3 size: 15 residues. Germline CDR1 SGDLS, CDR2 YYNGEE. The entire variable domain, with the rest obtained from reference TRBV9 and TRBJ2-7, is as follows: DSGVTQTPKHLITATGQRVTLRCSPRSGDLSVYWYQQSLDQGLQFLIQYYNGEERAKGNILERFSAQQFPDLHSELNLSSLELGDSALYFCASSVTLAGGYEQYFGPGTRLTVT.

The gene calls are TRBV29-1 and TRBJ2-6; D might be TRBD2 (5 bases). The CDR3 is made up of 14 amino acids. Germline V gene sequence: CDR1 SQVTM, CDR2 ANQGSEA. Deletions cut 8 bases from V and 3 bases from J, with 14 bases between. In DNA, the CDR3 is TGCAGCTCTGAGGGCAGGAGTGGGGCCAACGTCCTGACTTTC. It codes for CSSEGRSGANVLTF.

This clonotype was seen a handful of times. This sequence joins TRBV2 and TRBJ1-1; 7 bases map to TRBD1. CDR3 length: 16 amino acids. The J segment lost 3 bases and the V segment lost 5 bases, leaving 12 bases of the junction unmatched. Germline lookup yields CDR1 SNHLY and CDR2 FYNNEI. DNA for the CDR3: TGTGCCAGCAGTCGCCGTCTACAGGGGCCCCACACTGAAGCTTTCTTT. Its translation: CASSRRLQGPHTEAFF.

The rearrangement uses TRBV12-3 or TRBV12-4 and TRBJ1-5; TRBD1 matches at 7 bases. The length of the CDR3 is 16 residues. With 5 bases clipped from V and 3 bases from J, the junction kept 10 bases outside the gene matches. CDR3 residues: CASSTIGTAFNQPQHF. CDR3 in DNA: TGTGCCAGCAGTACCATCGGGACAGCCTTCAATCAGCCCCAGCATTTT.

In this sample, this clonotype turned up many times. One junction end disagrees with the germline gene, perhaps due to a read error. This chain connects TRBV7-7 to TRBJ2-5; TRBD1 matches at 10 bases. The CDR3 is 14 amino acids. From germline, CDR1 is SSHAT and CDR2 FNYEAQ (reference sequence). For the CDR3, the DNA is TGTGCTAGCAGCCGGACAGGGGGAGAAGAGACCCAGTACTTC. It yields the protein CASSRTGGEETQYF.

This clonotype was detected ten times or more. The J gene is TRBJ1-1, the V gene TRBV5-1; D unresolved. The CDR3 has 12 amino acids. With 8 bases removed from V and 4 bases from J, the gap between germline ends came to 12 bases. Germline V gene data show CDR1 as SGHRS and CDR2 as YFSETQ. The CDR3 nucleotides read TGCGCCAGTACTATTGAGGGCACTGAAGCTTTCTTT. It specifies CASTIEGTEAFF.

J is TRBJ1-5 and V is TRBV7-2; D possibly corresponds to TRBD1 (6 bases). CDR3 length equals 14 residues. V lost 6 bases, J lost 1 base, and 10 bases lay in between. Germline V gene lookup returns CDR1 SGHTA and CDR2 FQGNSA. CDR3 sequence reads: CASREGGSNQPQHF. The DNA of the CDR3 is TGTGCCAGCAGGGAGGGGGGAAGCAATCAGCCCCAGCATTTT. The variable domain in full, completed from reference TRBV7-2 and TRBJ1-5, reads GAGVSQSPSNKVTEKGKDVELRCDPISGHTALYWYRQSLGQGLEFLIYFQGNSAPDKSGLPSDRFSAERTGGSVSTLTIQRTQQEDSAVYLCASREGGSNQPQHFGDGTRLSIL.

The chain is built from TRBV24-1 and TRBJ2-3, with 10 bases identical to TRBD1. This CDR3 is built from 17 residues. Trimming cost V 1 base and J 0 bases; bases outside gene matches: 3. Per the germline V gene, CDR1 is KGHDR and CDR2 is SFDVKD. The CDR3: CATSDLGTGDSTDTQYF. CDR3 coding DNA: TGTGCCACCAGTGATTTAGGGACAGGGGATAGCACAGATACGCAGTATTTT.

V usage is TRBV2 and J usage is TRBJ2-5; the D gene is possibly TRBD1 (6 bases). Trimming stripped 5 bases from V and 4 bases from J, with 20 bases between. CDR1 is SNHLY and CDR2 is FYNNEI in the germline V gene. The CDR3 extends over 16 amino acids. For the CDR3, the DNA is TGTGCCAGCAGTTATTATCAGGGGTTAGGCGGAGAGACCCAGTACTTC. It is translated as CASSYYQGLGGETQYF.

V gene TRBV11-2 combines with J gene TRBJ2-6, with 10 bases fitting TRBD1. The ends lost 5 bases at V and 7 bases at J; junction bases unmatched: 5. CDR1 and CDR2 from the germline V gene are SGHAT and FQNNGV. The CDR3 extends over 15 amino acids. The CDR3 reads CASSAGDRGANVLTF. CDR3 nucleotide sequence: TGTGCCAGCAGCGCCGGGGACAGGGGCGCCAACGTCCTGACTTTC.

A word on this clonotype: One end of the junction does not line up with germline, which may come from a read error. This chain uses TRBV5-1 with TRBJ1-6, with D perhaps matching TRBD1 (6 bases). The germline V gene has CDR1 SGHRS and CDR2 YFSETQ. The CDR3 is made up of 15 amino acids. CDR3 residues: CASSTRDRTDSPLHF. CDR3 bases: TGTGCCAGCAGCACCCGGGACCGGACAGATTCACCCCTCCACTTT.

The chain is built from TRBV19 and TRBJ2-2; perhaps TRBD1 as D (5 bases). Trimming removed 6 bases at V and 4 bases at J, with 18 bases between. The CDR3 extends over 16 amino acids. From germline, CDR1 is LNHDA and CDR2 SQIVND (reference sequence). CDR3 in amino acids: CASSKNPVRVTGELFF. The CDR3 DNA reads as TGTGCCAGTAGCAAGAACCCTGTCAGGGTCACCGGGGAGCTGTTTTTT. The entire variable domain, with the rest obtained from reference TRBV19 and TRBJ2-2, is as follows: DGGITQSPKYLFRKEGQNVTLSCEQNLNHDAMYWYRQDPGQGLRLIYYSQIVNDFQKGDIAEGYSVSREKKESFPLTVTSAQKNPTAFYLCASSKNPVRVTGELFFGEGSRLTVL.

The chain has TRBV10-3 and TRBJ1-5; perhaps TRBD1 as D (6 bases). CDR3 size: 15 residues. The V end lost 4 bases, the J end lost 5 bases, and 15 bases lay between the germline ends. Germline CDR1 and CDR2: ENHRY and SYGVKD. CDR3: CAISGGATIHQPQHF. The CDR3, as DNA: TGTGCCATCAGTGGGGGGGCAACGATACATCAGCCCCAGCATTTT.

This chain connects TRBV2 to TRBJ2-2, with 7 bases aligning to TRBD1. This CDR3 comprises 15 residues. Germline CDR1 and CDR2: SNHLY and FYNNEI. Losses at the gene ends were 3 bases for V and 1 base for J; bases not matched to a gene: 2. The CDR3: CASSEQGENTGELFF. CDR3 nucleotides: TGTGCCAGCAGTGAGCAGGGGGAGAACACCGGGGAGCTGTTTTTT.

CDR3 in DNA: TGTGCCAGCAGTTCCCGGGAGAATCGTGAAAAACTGTTTTTT. It translates to CASSSRENREKLFF. The chain joins TRBV25-1 to TRBJ1-4, with unresolved D. V gave up 5 bases and J gave up 7 bases, with 14 bases separating them. The CDR3 has 14 residues. Looked up from germline, CDR1 is MGHDK and CDR2 is SYGVNS.

This rearrangement joins TRBV11-2 to TRBJ2-7, with 11 nucleotides matching TRBD2. The V and J ends lost 6 bases and 6 bases, in that order; junction bases with no gene match: 10. The CDR3 has 15 amino acids. Germline CDR1 and CDR2: SGHAT and FQNNGV. The CDR3: CASRDSGRAIREQYF. The CDR3 DNA reads TGTGCCAGCAGGGATAGCGGGAGGGCGATCCGCGAGCAGTACTTC.

This clonotype came up many times. This chain joins TRBV19 and TRBJ1-5; D is unresolved. Trimming removed 10 bases at V and 2 bases at J, with 15 bases between. Germline V gene data show CDR1 as LNHDA and CDR2 as SQIVND (reference sequence). The CDR3 consists of 14 residues. The CDR3 DNA reads as TGTGCCATCTCCGGTGAGGAGGGCAATCAGCCCCAGCATTTT. It is translated as CAISGEEGNQPQHF.

This clonotype is a singleton in its sample. The chain has TRBV29-1 and TRBJ2-2; 7 bases are shared with TRBD2. This CDR3 contains 15 residues. From germline, CDR1 is SQVTM and CDR2 ANQGSEA. In DNA, the CDR3 is TGCAGTGCCCCGACCCGCGGGAGTTTGACCGGGGAGCTGTTTTTT. This codes for CSAPTRGSLTGELFF.

This clonotype was counted many times. CDR3 sequence: CASSPTGPYGYTF. The CDR3 nucleotides read TGTGCCAGCAGCCCGACAGGCCCCTATGGCTACACCTTC. This chain joins TRBV7-9 and TRBJ1-2, with a possible D match to TRBD1 (6 bases). The germline V and J ends were trimmed by 5 bases and 4 bases, with 11 bases remaining between them. Germline V CDR1 and CDR2: SEHNR, FQNEAQ (reference sequence). The CDR3 extends over 13 amino acids.